Described below is a single T cell receptor beta chain sequence and its context. Its target is unknown. The data derive from a study of T cell responses to AZD1222 COVID-19 vaccine. Study results and caveats: Baseline testing showed seropositivity in only a handful of AZD1222 recipients. Donor demographics were predominantly white British with a female majority; clonal diversity may be underestimated. Repertoires in all cases were sampled only once the peak T cell response had passed. Rises in breadth and depth of Spike-specific TCRs came after two AZD1222 doses.

V shed 2 bases and J shed 7 bases, with 5 bases lying between them. The CDR3 length is 11 residues. Germline V gives CDR1 MNHNS, CDR2 SASEGT. Assay used: immunoSEQ multiplex PCR; TCRdb lists only in-frame clones, some missing. Of 100,000 to 130,000 clones listed, about 90% are singletons. This TCR derives from an adult in good health. The sequencing used peripheral blood, collected on day 0 of AZD1222 vaccination. The chain has TRBV6-1 and TRBJ1-1; D ambiguous. CDR3 sequence: CASSESGEAFF. The DNA for the CDR3 is TGTGCCAGCAGTGAATCTGGTGAAGCTTTCTTT.